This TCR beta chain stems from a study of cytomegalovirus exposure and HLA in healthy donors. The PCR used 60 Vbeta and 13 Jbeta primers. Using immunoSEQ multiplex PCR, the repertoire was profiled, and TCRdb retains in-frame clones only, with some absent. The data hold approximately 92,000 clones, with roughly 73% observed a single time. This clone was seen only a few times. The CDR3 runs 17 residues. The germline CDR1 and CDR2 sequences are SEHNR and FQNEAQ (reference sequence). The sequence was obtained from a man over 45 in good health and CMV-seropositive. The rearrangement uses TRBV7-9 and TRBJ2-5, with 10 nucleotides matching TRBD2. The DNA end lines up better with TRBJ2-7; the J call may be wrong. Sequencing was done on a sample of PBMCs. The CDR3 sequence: CASSLAFLAGDSYEQYF. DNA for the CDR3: TGTGCCAGCAGCTTAGCGTTCCTAGCGGGGGATTCCTACGAGCAGTACTTC.